This TCR beta chain was recovered during a study of cytomegalovirus exposure and HLA in healthy donors. Trimming cost V 8 bases and J 7 bases, with 23 bases left between them. CDR1 and CDR2 from the germline V gene are LNHDA and SQIVND (reference sequence). The CDR3 contains 16 residues. 60 Vbeta and 13 Jbeta primers were used in PCR. Clones were sequenced by immunoSEQ multiplex PCR, and TCRdb holds only the in-frame ones, with some missing. This table has under 200,000 clones, about 80% appearing once. This clone has more than one count but fewer than ten. The rearrangement uses TRBV19 and TRBJ1-4, with unresolved D. The sequenced sample consisted of PBMCs. This sequence was found in a man aged 25-45 years in good health and CMV-seronegative. CDR3 DNA: TGTGCCAGTTCCCGGAAAACAGACCTTACCATTGAAAAACTGTTTTTT. This encodes CASSRKTDLTIEKLFF.